The sequence of this T cell receptor (beta chain) was determined in a study of blood T cell repertoires in COVID-19. Study summary: The samples span acute and convalescent COVID-19 from the United States, Italy and Spain. The cDNA or gDNA used as material had been derived from T cells, B-cell-depleted T cells, or PBMCs.

CDR3 length: 15 amino acids. V lost 0 bases, J lost 4 bases, and 12 bases lay in between. Germline CDR1 and CDR2: MNHEY and SVGAGI. Original handling: Amplification from reference gene primers served as the basis for estimated nucleated cell counts. Assay used: immunoSEQ multiplex PCR; TCRdb lists only in-frame clones, some missing. V, J and clone size reflect that table, while D and trimming were determined from the DNA. Among approximately 190,000 clones listed, roughly 80% were seen once. The receptor comes from a young man with active or convalescent COVID-19. Sequencing was done on a sample of peripheral blood. The V call is TRBV6-5, the J call TRBJ1-2; D unclear. CDR3 bases: TGTGCCAGCAGTTACTCGTTAACAGCCCTCTATGGCTACACCTTC. Translated, it gives CASSYSLTALYGYTF.